This TCR beta chain originates from a study of cytomegalovirus exposure and HLA in healthy donors. General study findings and limits: TCR beta chains numbering more than 150 were designated cytomegalovirus-associated. The authors reported that TCR beta sequences could predict HLA-A and HLA-B alleles. These predictions were accurate for most subjects in the first cohort. In a later analysis, TCR beta V- and J-gene trimming was associated with a missense DCLRE1C variant.

The CDR3 spans 15 residues. Germline V gene data show CDR1 as SGDLS and CDR2 as YYNGEE. V shed 5 bases and J shed 0 bases, with 13 bases lying between them. In its sample, this clone was seen a few times. Its antigen is undetermined. PCR was performed using 60 Vbeta and 13 Jbeta primers. The table came from immunoSEQ multiplex PCR; TCRdb's copy has only in-frame clones and leaves some out. This sample yields roughly 170,000 clones, of which 75% to 85% are seen a single time; about 7% belongs to the top ten. The sample comprised PBMCs. This sequence was found in a man aged 30 to 45 in good health and CMV-seropositive. V and J are TRBV9 and TRBJ2-3; D perhaps matches TRBD1 (6 bases). The CDR3: CASRADSSSTDTQYF. The CDR3 nucleotides read TGTGCCAGCAGGGCGGACAGCTCTAGCACAGATACGCAGTATTTT.